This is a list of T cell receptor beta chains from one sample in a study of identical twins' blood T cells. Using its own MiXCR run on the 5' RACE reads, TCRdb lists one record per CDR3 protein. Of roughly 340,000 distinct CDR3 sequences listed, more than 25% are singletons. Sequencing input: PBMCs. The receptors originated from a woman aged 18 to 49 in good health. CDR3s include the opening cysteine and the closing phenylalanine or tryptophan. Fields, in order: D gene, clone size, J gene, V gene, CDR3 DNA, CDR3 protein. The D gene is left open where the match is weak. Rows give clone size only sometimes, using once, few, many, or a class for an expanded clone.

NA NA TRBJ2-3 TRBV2 TGTGCCAGCGGCCTTCTGGCTGTGGCACAGTATTTT CASGLLAVAQYF
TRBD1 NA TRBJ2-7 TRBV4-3 TGCGCCAGCAGCCAAACACCCGGACAGGTCATCGACGAGCAGTACTTC CASSQTPGQVIDEQYF
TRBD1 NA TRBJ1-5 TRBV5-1 TGCGCCAGCGCCCTTACAGGGGGCGTTCAGCCCCAGCATTTT CASALTGGVQPQHF
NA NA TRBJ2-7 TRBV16 TGTGCCAGCAGCCAATCGGAGACTATCGACGAGCAGTACTTC CASSQSETIDEQYF
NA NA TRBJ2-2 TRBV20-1 TGCAGTGCTAAGCCTAACACCGGGGAGCTGGTTTTT CSAKPNTGELVF
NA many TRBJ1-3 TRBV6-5 TGTGCCAGCATCTCTAGAGTTTTCTCTGGAAACACCATATATTTT CASISRVFSGNTIYF
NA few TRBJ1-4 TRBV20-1 TGCAGTGCTAGTTCCAATCATAATGAAAAACTGTTTTTT CSASSNHNEKLFF
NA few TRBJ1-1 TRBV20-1 TGCAGTGCTAGACTGCAGGGAGGGATTGAAGCTTTCTTT CSARLQGGIEAFF
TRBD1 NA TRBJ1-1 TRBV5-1 TGCGCCAGCAGCGGGGACAGACAAAACACTGAAGCTTTCTTT CASSGDRQNTEAFF
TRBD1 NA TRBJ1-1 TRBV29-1 TGCAGCGTTGTCATAACAGGGGGCGCGGACACTGAAGCTTTCTTT CSVVITGGADTEAFF
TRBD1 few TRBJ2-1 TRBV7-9 TGTGCCAGCAGCTCGTCCGGGACAGGGATTTACAATGAGCAGTTCTTC CASSSSGTGIYNEQFF
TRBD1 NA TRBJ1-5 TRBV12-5 TGTGCTAGTGGTTTGGAGACAGGGAATAGCAATCAGCCCCAGCATTTT CASGLETGNSNQPQHF
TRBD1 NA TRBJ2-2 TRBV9 TGTGCCAGCAGCTTACGGACAGGGCGAAGGGGAAACACCGGGGAGCTGTTTTTT CASSLRTGRRGNTGELFF
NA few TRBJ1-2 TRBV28 TGTGCCAGCAGTGATAGTCCCTATGGCTACACCTTC CASSDSPYGYTF
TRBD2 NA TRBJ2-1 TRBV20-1 TGCAGTGCTAGAGATCGAACTAGCGGTTCCTACAATGAGCAGTTCTTC CSARDRTSGSYNEQFF
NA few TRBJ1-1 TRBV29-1 TGCAGCGTTGCAAGACAGCTCTTGAACACTGAAGCTTTCTTT CSVARQLLNTEAFF
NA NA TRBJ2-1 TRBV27 TGTGCCAGCAGGAACAGGGTGTTAGAGCAGTTCTTC CASRNRVLEQFF
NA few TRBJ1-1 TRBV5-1 TGCGCCAGCAGCTTGTCAGGAGTGAACACTGAAGCTTTCTTT CASSLSGVNTEAFF
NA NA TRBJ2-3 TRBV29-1 TGCAGCGTCGCCCGGGACAACACAGATACGCAGTATTTT CSVARDNTDTQYF
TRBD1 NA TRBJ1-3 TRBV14 TGTGCCAGCAGCCAAAACAGGGGCGGAAACACCATGTATTTT CASSQNRGGNTMYF
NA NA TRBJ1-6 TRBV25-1 TGTGCCAGCAGTGGGACAGTCTATAGTTCACCCCTCCACTTT CASSGTVYSSPLHF
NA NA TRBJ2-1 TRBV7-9 TGTGCCAGCAGCTTAGGGCTGTTGGATGAGCAGTTCTTC CASSLGLLDEQFF
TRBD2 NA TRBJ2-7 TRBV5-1 TGCGCCAACAACCCCGGGACTAGCGAAAGCTACGAGCAGTACTTC CANNPGTSESYEQYF
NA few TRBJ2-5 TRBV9 TGTGCCAGCAGCGTTTCCGCAGGACAAGAGACCCAGTACTTC CASSVSAGQETQYF
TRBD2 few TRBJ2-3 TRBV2 TGTGCCAGCAGTGGAAGTGTTCTAGCGGGGGGGGGAGATACGCAGTATTTT CASSGSVLAGGGDTQYF
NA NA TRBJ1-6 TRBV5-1 TGCGCCAGCAGCTTCGCCGCAGGAGGGAATTCACCCCTCCACTTT CASSFAAGGNSPLHF
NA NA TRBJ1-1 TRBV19 TGTGCCAGTAGTATAGGAGGGGCTGAAGCTTTCTTT CASSIGGAEAFF
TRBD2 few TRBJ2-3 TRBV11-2 TGTGCCAGCAGAAAGGGGCTAGCGGGGTCCACAGATACGCAGTATTTT CASRKGLAGSTDTQYF
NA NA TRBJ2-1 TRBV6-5 TGTGCCAGCAGTTACTCGAGGGCGAATGAGCAGTTCTTC CASSYSRANEQFF
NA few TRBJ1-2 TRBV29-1 TGCAGCGCCGTAGGTCCTGATAACTATGGCTACACCTTC CSAVGPDNYGYTF
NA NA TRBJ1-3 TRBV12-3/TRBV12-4 TGTGCCAGCACCCTTGACAGCATCCCCTCTGGAAACACCATATATTTT CASTLDSIPSGNTIYF
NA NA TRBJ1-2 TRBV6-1 TGTGCCAGCATATTACAGGGCTACTGCGGCTACACCTTC CASILQGYCGYTF
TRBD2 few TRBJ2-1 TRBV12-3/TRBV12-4 TGTGCCAGCAGTTTGCGACTAGCGGGATCCTTCTCCTACAATGAGCAGTTCTTC CASSLRLAGSFSYNEQFF
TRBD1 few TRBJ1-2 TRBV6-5 TGTGCCAGCAGTGGACAGGGGTCTAACTATGGCTACACCTTC CASSGQGSNYGYTF
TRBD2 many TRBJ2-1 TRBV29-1 TGCAGCGTTGAAGTTCCAACGGGGGGGTACAATGAGCAGTTCTTC CSVEVPTGGYNEQFF
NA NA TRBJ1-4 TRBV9 TGTGCCAGCAGCGTAGGGACAAATGAAAAACTGTTTTTT CASSVGTNEKLFF
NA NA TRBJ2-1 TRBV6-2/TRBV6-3 TGTGCCGGCAGCCATGGCTCACGGGGTGAGCAGTTCTTC CAGSHGSRGEQFF
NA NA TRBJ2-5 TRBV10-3 TGTGCCATCAGTCGGGAGCAAGAGACCCAGTACTTC CAISREQETQYF
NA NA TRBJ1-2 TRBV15 TGTGCCACCAGCGCAGGACTCTATGGCTACACCTTC CATSAGLYGYTF